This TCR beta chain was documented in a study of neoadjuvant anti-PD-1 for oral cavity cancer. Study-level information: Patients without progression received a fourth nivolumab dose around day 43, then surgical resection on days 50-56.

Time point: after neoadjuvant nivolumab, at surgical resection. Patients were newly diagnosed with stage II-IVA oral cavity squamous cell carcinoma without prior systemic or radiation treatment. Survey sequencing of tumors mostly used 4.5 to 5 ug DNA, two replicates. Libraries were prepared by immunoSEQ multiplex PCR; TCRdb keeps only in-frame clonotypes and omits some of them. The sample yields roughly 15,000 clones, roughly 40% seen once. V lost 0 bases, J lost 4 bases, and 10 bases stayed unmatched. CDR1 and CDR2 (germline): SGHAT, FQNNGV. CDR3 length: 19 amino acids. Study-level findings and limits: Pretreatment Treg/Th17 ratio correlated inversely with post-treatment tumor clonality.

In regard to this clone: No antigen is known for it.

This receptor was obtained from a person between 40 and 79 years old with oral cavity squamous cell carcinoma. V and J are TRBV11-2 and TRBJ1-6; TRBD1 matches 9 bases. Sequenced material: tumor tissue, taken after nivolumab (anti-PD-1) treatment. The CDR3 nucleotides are TGTGCCAGCAGCTTAGATCGGACAGGGGTCCTTATTTATAATTCACCCCTCCACTTT. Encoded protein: CASSLDRTGVLIYNSPLHF. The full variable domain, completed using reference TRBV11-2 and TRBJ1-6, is EAGVAQSPRYKIIEKRQSVAFWCNPISGHATLYWYQQILGQGPKLLIQFQNNGVVDDSQLPKDRFSAERLKGVDSTLKIQPAKLEDSAVYLCASSLDRTGVLIYNSPLHFGNGTRLTVT.